A selection of T cell receptor beta chains follows, all from one sample in a study of T-cell memory formation after mild COVID-19. A single record per CDR3 protein comes from TCRdb applying MiXCR to the 5' RACE reads. The sample lists about 350,000 distinct CDR3 sequences; roughly 15% were seen once. The source material was PBMCs or a T cell subset sorted from them (not recorded which). The source of these receptors is a man younger than 30 who had mild COVID-19 (a few samples of this study predate the infection). Cell type and time point are not known. Both conserved end residues are part of each CDR3. D genes are given only for firm matches. Clone size, where shown, is once, few, many, or a class for clones that have expanded.

d_call: .; j_call: TRBJ1-1; clone_size: few; v_call: TRBV5-1; cdr3_nt: TGCGCCAGCAGCTTGGTGGTTCCCGGGGAGAAAGCTTTCTTT; cdr3_aa: CASSLVVPGEKAFF
d_call: .; j_call: TRBJ2-7; clone_size: few; v_call: TRBV18; cdr3_nt: TGTGCCAGCTCACCACGGGCAGGCTACGAGCAGTACTTC; cdr3_aa: CASSPRAGYEQYF
d_call: TRBD1; j_call: TRBJ2-1; clone_size: .; v_call: TRBV11-3; cdr3_nt: TGTGCCAGCAGCGGACAGGGGCGACGGGGTGAGCAGTTCTTC; cdr3_aa: CASSGQGRRGEQFF
d_call: .; j_call: TRBJ1-2; clone_size: .; v_call: TRBV6-2/TRBV6-3; cdr3_nt: TGTGCCAGCAGCGGCAGACTCCTGGAGGGCTACACCTTC; cdr3_aa: CASSGRLLEGYTF
d_call: .; j_call: TRBJ1-3; clone_size: few; v_call: TRBV7-2; cdr3_nt: TGTGCCAGCAGCTCGACAGGCCAGAGCTCTGGAAACACCATATATTTT; cdr3_aa: CASSSTGQSSGNTIYF
d_call: TRBD1; j_call: TRBJ1-1; clone_size: .; v_call: TRBV5-1; cdr3_nt: TGCGCCAGCAGCGTATTGACAGGGGACACTGAAGCTTTCTTT; cdr3_aa: CASSVLTGDTEAFF
d_call: TRBD2; j_call: TRBJ2-1; clone_size: .; v_call: TRBV28; cdr3_nt: TGTGCCAGCAGTTCTCCGGGGGGGCTCTCCTACAATGAGCAGTTCTTC; cdr3_aa: CASSSPGGLSYNEQFF
d_call: .; j_call: TRBJ2-3; clone_size: .; v_call: TRBV20-1; cdr3_nt: TGCAGTGCCGCGACTAGGGAGCCGGATACGCAGTATTTT; cdr3_aa: CSAATREPDTQYF
d_call: .; j_call: TRBJ2-4; clone_size: few; v_call: TRBV7-2; cdr3_nt: TGTGCCAGCAGCTTAGCGGGAAGGGCCGTAAACATTCAGTACTTC; cdr3_aa: CASSLAGRAVNIQYF
d_call: TRBD1; j_call: TRBJ1-5; clone_size: few; v_call: TRBV7-9; cdr3_nt: TGTGCCAGCAGCTTGGCGTCGGACAGGGGGCGTCAGCCCCAGCATTTT; cdr3_aa: CASSLASDRGRQPQHF
d_call: .; j_call: TRBJ1-2; clone_size: .; v_call: TRBV6-5; cdr3_nt: TGTGCCAGCAGTTACCACCGACTGGGGGGCTACACCTTC; cdr3_aa: CASSYHRLGGYTF
d_call: .; j_call: TRBJ2-3; clone_size: .; v_call: TRBV15; cdr3_nt: TGTGCCACCAGCAGAGATCATGGGGGGCAAGATACGCAGTATTTT; cdr3_aa: CATSRDHGGQDTQYF
d_call: .; j_call: TRBJ1-1; clone_size: .; v_call: TRBV3-2; cdr3_nt: TGTGCCAGCAGCCAGAGTAAGAGGACACAAGAAGCTTTCTTT; cdr3_aa: CASSQSKRTQEAFF
d_call: TRBD2; j_call: TRBJ2-3; clone_size: few; v_call: TRBV9; cdr3_nt: TGTGCCAGCAGCGTAGTTGATAGCGGGGGGGTCACAGATACGCAGTATTTT; cdr3_aa: CASSVVDSGGVTDTQYF
d_call: TRBD2; j_call: TRBJ2-1; clone_size: .; v_call: TRBV19; cdr3_nt: TGTGCCAGTACAGCCCTTAGCGGGGCCCCCAATGAGCAGTTCTTC; cdr3_aa: CASTALSGAPNEQFF
d_call: .; j_call: TRBJ1-5; clone_size: .; v_call: TRBV5-1; cdr3_nt: TGCGCCAGCAGCTCCGGACAGAGCAATAAGCCCCAGCATTTT; cdr3_aa: CASSSGQSNKPQHF
d_call: .; j_call: TRBJ2-2; clone_size: few; v_call: TRBV12-3/TRBV12-4; cdr3_nt: TGTGCCAGCAGTTCTACACTCATCCCCGGGGAGCTGTTTTTT; cdr3_aa: CASSSTLIPGELFF
d_call: .; j_call: TRBJ2-3; clone_size: .; v_call: TRBV7-9; cdr3_nt: TGTGCCAGCAGCTTAGACTTCAGGGTATCAGATACGCAGTATTTT; cdr3_aa: CASSLDFRVSDTQYF
d_call: .; j_call: TRBJ1-2; clone_size: .; v_call: TRBV27; cdr3_nt: TGTGCCAGCAGTTCACTCGTCGGGCGGGCTAACTATGGCTACACCTTC; cdr3_aa: CASSSLVGRANYGYTF
d_call: .; j_call: TRBJ1-2; clone_size: .; v_call: TRBV7-9; cdr3_nt: TGTGCCAGCACGCGGGGGGCGAACTATGGCTACACCTTC; cdr3_aa: CASTRGANYGYTF
d_call: TRBD2; j_call: TRBJ2-4; clone_size: few; v_call: TRBV14; cdr3_nt: TGTGCCAGCAGCCAGGCGACTAGCGGGGAACGCAAAAACATTCAGTACTTC; cdr3_aa: CASSQATSGERKNIQYF
d_call: TRBD2; j_call: TRBJ2-3; clone_size: .; v_call: TRBV10-1; cdr3_nt: TGCGCCAGCAGTGAGTCGACCGGTCTAGCGGGGGACACAGATACGCAGTATTTT; cdr3_aa: CASSESTGLAGDTDTQYF
d_call: TRBD1; j_call: TRBJ1-1; clone_size: .; v_call: TRBV12-3/TRBV12-4; cdr3_nt: TGTGCCAGCAGTTTGGAAGGGGGCGGGCTCGACACTGAAGCTTTCTTT; cdr3_aa: CASSLEGGGLDTEAFF